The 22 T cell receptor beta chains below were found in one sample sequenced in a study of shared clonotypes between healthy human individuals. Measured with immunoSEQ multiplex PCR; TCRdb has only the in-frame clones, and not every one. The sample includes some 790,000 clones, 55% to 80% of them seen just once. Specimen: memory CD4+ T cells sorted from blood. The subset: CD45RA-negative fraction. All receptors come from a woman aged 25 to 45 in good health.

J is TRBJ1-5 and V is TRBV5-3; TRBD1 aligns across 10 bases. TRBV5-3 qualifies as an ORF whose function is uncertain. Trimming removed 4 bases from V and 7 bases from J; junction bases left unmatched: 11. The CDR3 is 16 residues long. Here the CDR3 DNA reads TGTGCCAGAAGCAACGACAGGGGGCGGCCGGACCAGCCCCAGCATTTT. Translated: CARSNDRGRPDQPQHF.

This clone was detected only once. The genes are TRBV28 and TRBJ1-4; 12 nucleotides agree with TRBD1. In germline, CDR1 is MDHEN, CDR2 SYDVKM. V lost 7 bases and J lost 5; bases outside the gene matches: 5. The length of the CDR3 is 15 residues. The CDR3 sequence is CASTSGQGANEKLFF. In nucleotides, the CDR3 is TGTGCCAGCACATCGGGACAGGGGGCCAATGAAAAACTGTTTTTT.

The CDR3 DNA reads TGTGCCAGCAGCTTAGGTACTAGCGGCCTGCTCGAGCAGTACTTC. Protein sequence: CASSLGTSGLLEQYF. The V and J genes are TRBV7-2 and TRBJ2-7, with 8 nucleotides matching TRBD2. This CDR3 has 15 amino acids. CDR1 and CDR2 from the germline V gene are SGHTA and FQGNSA. The junction had 8 bases not matched to a gene; V was cut back by 1 base and J by 6 bases.

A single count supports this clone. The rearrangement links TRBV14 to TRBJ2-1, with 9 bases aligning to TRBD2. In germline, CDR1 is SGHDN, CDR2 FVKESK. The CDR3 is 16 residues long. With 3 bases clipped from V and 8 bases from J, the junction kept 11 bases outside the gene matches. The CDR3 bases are TGTGCCAGCAGCCAGGAGGTGGCTAGCGGGACACATGAGCAGTTCTTC. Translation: CASSQEVASGTHEQFF.

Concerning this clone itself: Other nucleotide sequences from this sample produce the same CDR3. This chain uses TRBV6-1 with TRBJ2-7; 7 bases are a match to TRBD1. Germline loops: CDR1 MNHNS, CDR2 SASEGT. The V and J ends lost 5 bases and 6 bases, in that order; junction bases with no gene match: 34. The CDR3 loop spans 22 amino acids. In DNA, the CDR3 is TGTGCCAGCAGTAAAGGGGTGTTCGAGGGGGCGTACTCCCCTAGGCCTAAGGCCGAGCAGTACTTC. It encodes CASSKGVFEGAYSPRPKAEQYF.

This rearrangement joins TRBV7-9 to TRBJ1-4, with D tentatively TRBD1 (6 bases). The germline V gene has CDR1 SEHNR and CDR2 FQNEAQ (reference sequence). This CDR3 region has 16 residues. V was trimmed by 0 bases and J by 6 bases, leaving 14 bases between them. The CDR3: CASSLARGAGDEKLFF. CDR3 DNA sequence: TGTGCCAGCAGCTTAGCGCGGGGGGCGGGAGATGAAAAACTGTTTTTT.

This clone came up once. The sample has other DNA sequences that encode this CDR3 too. The CDR3 DNA follows: TGTGCCAGCAGCGTAGGAGATACGCAGTATTTT. Residues: CASSVGDTQYF. This chain joins TRBV9 and TRBJ2-3; D is uncertain. Germline V gene data show CDR1 as SGDLS and CDR2 as YYNGEE. Trimming cost V 0 bases and J 5 bases, with 1 base left between them. CDR3 size: 11 residues.

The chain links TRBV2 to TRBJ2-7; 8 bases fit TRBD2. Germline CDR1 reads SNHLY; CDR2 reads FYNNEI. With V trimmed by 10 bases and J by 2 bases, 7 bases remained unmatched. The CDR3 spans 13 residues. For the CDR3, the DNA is TGTGCCACTGCAGCGGGAGCCGCCTACGAGCAGTACTTC. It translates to CATAAGAAYEQYF.

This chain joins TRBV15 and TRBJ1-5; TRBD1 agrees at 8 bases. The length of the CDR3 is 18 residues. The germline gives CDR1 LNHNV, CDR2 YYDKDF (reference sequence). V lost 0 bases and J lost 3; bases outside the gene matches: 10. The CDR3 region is CATSRDPPGQADNQPQHF. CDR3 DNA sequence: TGTGCCACCAGCAGAGATCCCCCGGGACAGGCAGACAATCAGCCCCAGCATTTT.

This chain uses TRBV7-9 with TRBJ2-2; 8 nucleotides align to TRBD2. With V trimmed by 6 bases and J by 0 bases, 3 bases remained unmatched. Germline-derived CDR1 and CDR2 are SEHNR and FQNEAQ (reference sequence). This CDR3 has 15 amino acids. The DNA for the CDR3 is TGTGCCAGCAGAGGACTAGCCGCGAACACCGGGGAGCTGTTTTTT. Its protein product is CASRGLAANTGELFF.

The CDR3 DNA reads as TGCGCCAGCAGCTTCACCGGGACTTTGGGGGCAGAGCAGTTCTTC. Its protein is CASSFTGTLGAEQFF. This chain links TRBV5-1 with TRBJ2-1; the D call may be TRBD1 or TRBD2 (6 bases each). The V and J ends lost 2 bases and 10 bases respectively, with 19 bases between them. CDR3 length: 15 amino acids. Germline CDR1 is SGHRS and CDR2 is YFSETQ.

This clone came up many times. The CDR3 coding sequence is TGTGCCAGCAGCTCGACTACCACCCGTTGGGGCGAGCAGTACTTC. Protein sequence: CASSSTTTRWGEQYF. The gene calls are TRBV11-2 and TRBJ2-7; TRBD2 might be the D (5 bases). Per germline, CDR1 SGHAT and CDR2 FQNNGV. CDR3 length equals 15 residues. V lost 4 bases and J lost 6, with 19 bases in between.

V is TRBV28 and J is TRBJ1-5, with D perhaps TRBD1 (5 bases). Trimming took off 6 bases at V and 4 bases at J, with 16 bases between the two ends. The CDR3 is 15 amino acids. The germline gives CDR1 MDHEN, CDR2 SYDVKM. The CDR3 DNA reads TGTGCCAGCAGGCGCAGGGTCGTTATAAATCAGCCCCAGCATTTT. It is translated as CASRRRVVINQPQHF. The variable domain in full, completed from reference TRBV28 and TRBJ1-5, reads DVKVTQSSRYLVKRTGEKVFLECVQDMDHENMFWYRQDPGLGLRLIYFSYDVKMKEKGDIPEGYSVSREKKERFSLILESASTNQTSMYLCASRRRVVINQPQHFGDGTRLSIL.

CDR3 nucleotides: TGTGCCTGGAGCCTACAGGGGGCAATTGGCTACACCTTC. This gives the protein CAWSLQGAIGYTF. The rearrangement links TRBV30 to TRBJ1-2; the match to TRBD1 covers 9 bases. The CDR3 covers 13 residues. CDR1 is GTSNPN and CDR2 is SVGIG in the germline V gene (reference sequence). V lost 3 bases and J lost 7; bases outside the gene matches: 6.

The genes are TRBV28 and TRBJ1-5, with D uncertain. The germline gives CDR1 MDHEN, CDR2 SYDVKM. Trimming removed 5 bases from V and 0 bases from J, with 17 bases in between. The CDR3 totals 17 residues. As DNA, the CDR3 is TGTGCCAGCAGTATAACCCCCCAGACCTTTAGCAATCAGCCCCAGCATTTT. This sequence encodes CASSITPQTFSNQPQHF.

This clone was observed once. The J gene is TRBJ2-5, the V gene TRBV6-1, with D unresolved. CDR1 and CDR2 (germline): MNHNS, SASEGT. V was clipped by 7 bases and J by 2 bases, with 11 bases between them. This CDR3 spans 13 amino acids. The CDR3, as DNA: TGTGCCAGCAAGGCCAGGTGGCAAGAGACCCAGTACTTC. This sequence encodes CASKARWQETQYF.

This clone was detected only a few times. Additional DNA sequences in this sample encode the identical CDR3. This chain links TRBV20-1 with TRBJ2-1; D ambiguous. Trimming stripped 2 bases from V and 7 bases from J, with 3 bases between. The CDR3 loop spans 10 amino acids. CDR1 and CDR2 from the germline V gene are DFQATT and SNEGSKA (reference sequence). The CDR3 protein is CSARNNEQFF. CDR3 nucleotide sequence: TGCAGTGCTAGAAATAATGAGCAGTTCTTC.

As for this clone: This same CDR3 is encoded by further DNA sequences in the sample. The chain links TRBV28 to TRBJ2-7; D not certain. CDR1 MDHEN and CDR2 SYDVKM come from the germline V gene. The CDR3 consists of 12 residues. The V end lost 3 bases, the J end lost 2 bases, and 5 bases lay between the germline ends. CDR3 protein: CASSFTTYEQYF. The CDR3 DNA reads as TGTGCCAGCAGTTTTACCACCTACGAGCAGTACTTC.

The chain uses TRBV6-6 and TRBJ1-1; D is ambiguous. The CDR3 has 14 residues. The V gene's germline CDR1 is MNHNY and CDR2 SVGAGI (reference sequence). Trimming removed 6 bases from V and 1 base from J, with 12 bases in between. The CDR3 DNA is TGTGCCAGCAGATCCGGACGGGAGAACACTGAAGCTTTCTTT. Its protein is CASRSGRENTEAFF.

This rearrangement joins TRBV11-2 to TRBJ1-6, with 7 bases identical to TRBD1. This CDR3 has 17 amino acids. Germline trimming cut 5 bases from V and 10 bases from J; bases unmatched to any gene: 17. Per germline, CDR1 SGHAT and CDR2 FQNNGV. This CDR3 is CASSQGGGWQGDSPLHF. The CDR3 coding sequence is TGTGCCAGCAGCCAAGGAGGGGGTTGGCAGGGGGACTCACCCCTCCACTTT.

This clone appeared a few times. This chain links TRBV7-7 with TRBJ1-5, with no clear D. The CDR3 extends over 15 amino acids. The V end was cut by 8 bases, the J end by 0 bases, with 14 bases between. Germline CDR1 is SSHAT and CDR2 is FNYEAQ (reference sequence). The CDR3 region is CASRSCGYSNQPQHF. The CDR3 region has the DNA TGTGCCAGCCGGAGTTGCGGATATAGCAATCAGCCCCAGCATTTT. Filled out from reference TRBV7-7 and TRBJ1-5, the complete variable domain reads GAGVSQSPRYKVTKRGQDVTLRCDPISSHATLYWYQQALGQGPEFLTYFNYEAQPDKSGLPSDRFSAERPEGSISTLTIQRTEQRDSAMYRCASRSCGYSNQPQHFGDGTRLSIL.

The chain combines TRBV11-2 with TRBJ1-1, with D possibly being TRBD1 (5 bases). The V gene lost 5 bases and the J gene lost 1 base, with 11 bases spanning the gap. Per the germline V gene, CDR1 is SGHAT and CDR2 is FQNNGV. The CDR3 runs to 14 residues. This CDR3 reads CASSLMTENTEAFF. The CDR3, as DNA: TGTGCCAGCAGCCTAATGACAGAGAACACTGAAGCTTTCTTT.